This T cell receptor beta chain came from a study of blood T cell repertoires in COVID-19. Study-wide background: COVID-19 samples from acute and convalescent phases originated in the United States, Italy and Spain. Nucleic acid was either cDNA or gDNA, and it came from T cells, B-cell-depleted T cells, or PBMCs.

This clone came up a few times. CDR3 size: 14 residues. Germline CDR1 is SNHLY and CDR2 is FYNNEI. V gave up 9 bases and J gave up 8 bases; unmatched junction bases: 8. Authors' methods: Reference gene primer amplification gave nucleated cell count estimates. Data came from immunoSEQ multiplex PCR; TCRdb stores just in-frame clones and leaves some out. For V, J and clone size, that table is used; D and trimming come from the DNA. The sample yields about 280,000 clones, 86% seen once. The sample consisted of peripheral blood. The chain couples TRBV2 to TRBJ2-2, with TRBD2 matching over 11 bases. The origin of this receptor is a woman aged 25 to 39 who had recovered from COVID-19. The CDR3 DNA sequence: TGTGCCAGTAGGACTAGCGGGTCCGGTGGGGAGCTGTTTTTT. This translates into CASRTSGSGGELFF.